This T cell receptor (beta chain) appears in the sequencing data of a study of Graves' ophthalmopathy and Graves' hyperthyroidism. Study context: Peripheral blood sampling occurred at initial diagnosis, before any treatment. Study results and caveats: A 13-signature model separated ophthalmopathy from stable hyperthyroidism, about 90% sensitivity, roughly 80% specificity.

For donors with ophthalmopathy, the disease showed moderate-to-severe activity, reached CAS ≥3 and NOSPECS ≥4, and had lasted under 3 months. The diagnostic workup employed clinical symptoms, serum thyroxine, TRAb, thyroid ultrasound and orbital computed tomography. The authors amplified TCR beta CDR3 regions, and they did so from RNA transcripts for repertoire sequencing. HTBI primers primed a first-round RT-PCR, and a second-round multiplex PCR followed. TCRdb re-derived calls from the multiplex PCR reads in MiXCR, one entry per CDR3 protein. The repertoire holds 260,000 or so distinct CDR3 sequences, with around 45% as singletons. This clonotype showed up many times. No antigen is known for it. Losses at the gene ends were 3 bases for V and 2 bases for J; bases not matched to a gene: 7. The length of the CDR3 is 15 residues. CDR1 and CDR2 (germline): DFQATT, SNEGSKA (reference sequence).

The material sequenced was peripheral blood. This rearrangement joins TRBV20-1 to TRBJ2-5; TRBD2 agrees at 9 bases. The receptor's source is an adult man with Graves' ophthalmopathy. CDR3 DNA sequence: TGCAGTGCTAGGCGGGGGGGGGGACGTCAAGAGACCCAGTACTTC. It is translated as CSARRGGGRQETQYF.